This T cell receptor (beta chain) emerged from a study of radiotherapy plus CTLA-4 blockade in lung cancer. V trimming: 6 bases; J trimming: 6 bases; junction bases outside the gene matches: 13. Germline lookup yields CDR1 MDHEN and CDR2 SYDVKM. The CDR3 has 15 residues. Notes on the study in general: In blood, after radiotherapy plus ipilimumab, tumor-derived TCR clones expanded.

Libraries were prepared by immunoSEQ multiplex PCR; TCRdb keeps only in-frame clonotypes and omits some of them. The sample lists more than 90,000 clones; about 77% were seen once. A remark on this clone: What it binds is unknown.

This clonotype originated in a human donor with non-small cell lung cancer who had a partial response to radiotherapy plus ipilimumab. This chain uses TRBV28 with TRBJ1-1, with 7 bases matching TRBD1. Sequences were derived from peripheral blood, sampled from a patient treated with radiotherapy plus ipilimumab. CDR3 coding DNA: TGTGCCAGCAGCCTCCCACACACAGGGGTGTCTGAAGCTTTCTTT. Residues: CASSLPHTGVSEAFF.